Following are 10 T cell receptor beta chains from one sample sequenced in a study of blood T cell repertoires in COVID-19. Clones were read by immunoSEQ multiplex PCR, and TCRdb kept only the in-frame ones, dropping some. The data show roughly 500,000 clones, 88% seen once. The sample taken for sequencing was PBMCs or T cells enriched from blood (not recorded which). These receptors came from a woman in her 40s who had recovered from COVID-19.

V is TRBV19 and J is TRBJ2-5; 8 bases align to TRBD1. After removal of 4 bases from V and 9 bases from J, the junction contained 16 bases not matched to a gene. The CDR3 covers 16 residues. Germline CDR1 and CDR2: LNHDA and SQIVND (reference sequence). In nucleotides, the CDR3 is TGTGCCAGTAGTAGAAACAGGGGGTCGGCGGAAGGGGCCCAGTACTTC. Translating gives CASSRNRGSAEGAQYF. The full variable domain, rest sourced from reference TRBV19 and TRBJ2-5, is DGGITQSPKYLFRKEGQNVTLSCEQNLNHDAMYWYRQDPGQGLRLIYYSQIVNDFQKGDIAEGYSVSREKKESFPLTVTSAQKNPTAFYLCASSRNRGSAEGAQYFGPGTRLLVL.

V usage is TRBV3-1 (or the pseudogene TRBV3-2) and J usage is TRBJ2-5, with 9 bases identical to TRBD1. The V gene's germline CDR1 is LGHDT and CDR2 YNNKEL (reference sequence). After removal of 5 bases from V and 2 bases from J, the junction contained 9 bases not matched to a gene. There are 16 residues in the CDR3. CDR3 bases: TGTGCCAGCAGCTTCCCACTGACAGGGGGTCAAGAGACCCAGTACTTC. The encoded protein is CASSFPLTGGQETQYF.

This chain joins TRBV4-3 and TRBJ2-7, with 13 nucleotides matching TRBD2. Germline-derived CDR1 and CDR2 are LGHNA and YSLEER. The CDR3 covers 16 residues. The trim removed 0 bases at V and 3 bases at J, leaving 2 bases unmatched. CDR3 amino acids: CASSQDWTSGSYEQYF. The DNA for the CDR3 is TGCGCCAGCAGCCAAGATTGGACTAGCGGGAGCTACGAGCAGTACTTC.

The chain employs TRBV19 and TRBJ2-4, with D perhaps matching TRBD2 (6 bases). Germline lookup yields CDR1 LNHDA and CDR2 SQIVND (reference sequence). Trimming cost V 5 bases and J 3 bases, with 11 bases left between them. The CDR3 spans 14 residues. CDR3 loop: CASSPSAGKNIQYF. CDR3 nucleotide sequence: TGTGCCAGTAGTCCTAGCGCCGGCAAAAACATTCAGTACTTC.

This clone was picked up many times. The chain combines TRBV3-1 (or the pseudogene TRBV3-2) with TRBJ2-7; 15 bases fit TRBD2. The CDR3 has 21 residues. Germline CDR1 and CDR2: LGHDT and YNNKEL (reference sequence). The V and J ends lost 4 bases and 2 bases, in that order; junction bases with no gene match: 18. CDR3 protein: CASSPGTGLAGGFIIPYEQYF. CDR3 bases: TGTGCCAGCAGCCCGGGGACAGGACTAGCGGGAGGGTTTATAATTCCCTACGAGCAGTACTTC.

The rearrangement joins TRBV27 to TRBJ2-4; D is possibly TRBD1 (8 bases). The CDR3 is 14 amino acids. Germline CDR1 and CDR2: MNHEY and SMNVEV (reference sequence). The V and J ends lost 2 bases and 11 bases respectively, with 16 bases between them. The CDR3 loop reads CASSLHLTGGVQYF. Here the CDR3 DNA reads TGTGCCAGCAGTTTACACCTCACAGGGGGGGTTCAGTACTTC.

The rearrangement uses TRBV24-1 and TRBJ2-1; D might be TRBD2 (6 bases). This CDR3 has 15 residues. Germline V lookup: CDR1 KGHDR, CDR2 SFDVKD. Trimming shortened V by 7 bases and J by 4 bases, and 16 bases separated the two germline ends. CDR3 DNA sequence: TGTGCCACCAGCCCGCGGGGCGCGGTTTACAATGAGCAGTTCTTC. This codes for CATSPRGAVYNEQFF.

The V and J genes are TRBV27 and TRBJ1-5; 7 nucleotides agree with TRBD1. V lost 5 bases and J lost 9; bases outside the gene matches: 7. Germline loops: CDR1 MNHEY, CDR2 SMNVEV (reference sequence). The CDR3 sequence is 13 residues long. CDR3 protein: CASSQDRFGPQHF. CDR3 DNA sequence: TGTGCCAGCAGTCAGGACAGGTTTGGGCCCCAGCATTTT.

V is TRBV6-2 or TRBV6-3 and J is TRBJ2-2; D perhaps matches TRBD1 (6 bases). The CDR3 sequence is 16 residues long. Per the germline V gene, CDR1 is MNHEY and CDR2 is SVGEGT. Between the trimmed V and J ends, which lost 2 bases and 0 bases, there was a span of 10 bases. CDR3 sequence reads: CASSYQGITNTGELFF. The CDR3 coding sequence is TGTGCCAGCAGTTACCAGGGGATAACGAACACCGGGGAGCTGTTTTTT.

This clone was seen more than once but under ten times. The chain uses TRBV6-2 or TRBV6-3 and TRBJ2-7, with TRBD2 as a possible D gene (5 bases). This CDR3 spans 13 amino acids. CDR1 is MNHEY and CDR2 is SVGEGT in the germline V gene. The V end was cut by 2 bases, the J end by 3 bases, with 8 bases between. CDR3 sequence (DNA): TGTGCCAGCAGTTACCAGGACTTCTACGAGCAGTACTTC. It translates to CASSYQDFYEQYF.